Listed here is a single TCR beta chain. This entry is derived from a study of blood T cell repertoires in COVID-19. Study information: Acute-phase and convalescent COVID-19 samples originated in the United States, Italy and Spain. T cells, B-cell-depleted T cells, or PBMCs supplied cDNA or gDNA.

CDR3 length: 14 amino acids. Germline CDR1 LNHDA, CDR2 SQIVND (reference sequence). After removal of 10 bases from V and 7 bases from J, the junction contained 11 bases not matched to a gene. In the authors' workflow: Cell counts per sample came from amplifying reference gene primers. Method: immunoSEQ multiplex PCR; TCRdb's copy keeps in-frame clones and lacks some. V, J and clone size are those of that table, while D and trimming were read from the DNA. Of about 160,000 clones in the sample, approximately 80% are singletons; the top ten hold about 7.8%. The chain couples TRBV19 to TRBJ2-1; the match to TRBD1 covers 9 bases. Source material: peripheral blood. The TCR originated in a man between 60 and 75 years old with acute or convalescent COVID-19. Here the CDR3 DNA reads TGTGCCACTTCCGGGACAGGGTATGGGAATGAGCAGTTCTTC. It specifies CATSGTGYGNEQFF.